One and the same sample provided the 7 T cell receptor beta chains below, sequenced in a study of long-term antiretroviral therapy in people with HIV. Version v3.0 of the immunoSEQ assay ran at survey level. Only in-frame clones appear in the TCRdb table, and some are missing; sequencing was by immunoSEQ multiplex PCR. The data contain around 22,000 clones, about 95% of them singletons. This sample comprised unsorted PBMCs, obtained almost 5 years after starting antiretroviral therapy. The receptors stem from a woman aged 45-65 years with HIV.

This clone was recorded once. V gene TRBV20-1 combines with J gene TRBJ2-1, with TRBD1 matching over 7 bases. Germline V gene sequence: CDR1 DFQATT, CDR2 SNEGSKA (reference sequence). The V and J ends lost 8 bases and 7 bases, in that order; junction bases with no gene match: 5. CDR3 length: 11 amino acids. The CDR3: CSITGVNEQFF. The CDR3, as DNA: TGCAGTATTACAGGGGTTAATGAGCAGTTCTTC.

This clone was picked up a small number of times. The J gene is TRBJ2-5, the V gene TRBV20-1; tentative D call: TRBD2 (5 bases). The CDR3 sequence is 11 residues long. Germline CDR1 and CDR2: DFQATT and SNEGSKA (reference sequence). The CDR3 nucleotides read TGCAGCGGGGAACCTCAAGAGACCCAGTACTTC. It is translated as CSGEPQETQYF.

The gene calls are TRBV5-1 and TRBJ1-2; TRBD1 matches at 11 bases. The CDR3 is 15 amino acids. J gave up 7 bases and V 4 bases, and 9 bases lay outside the gene matches. Looked up from germline, CDR1 is SGHRS and CDR2 is YFSETQ. The CDR3 is CASSAGQGASVGYTF. The DNA for the CDR3 is TGCGCCAGCAGCGCAGGACAGGGGGCGTCGGTTGGCTACACCTTC.

This clone appeared a single time. This sequence joins TRBV7-8 and TRBJ2-3; D gene uncertain. The V end lost 5 bases, the J end lost 1 base, and 7 bases lay between the germline ends. The germline V gene encodes CDR1 SGHVS and CDR2 FQNEAQ. This CDR3 comprises 13 residues. The CDR3 nucleotides read TGTGCCAGCAGCGCCGGTGGCACAGATACGCAGTATTTT. Its protein product is CASSAGGTDTQYF.

The genes are TRBV6-5 and TRBJ2-1; D gene uncertain. CDR3 length: 11 residues. The germline gives CDR1 MNHEY, CDR2 SVGAGI. V was cut by 0 bases and J by 12 bases, with 6 bases left in between. CDR3 region: CASSYSGMQFF. The CDR3 coding sequence is TGTGCCAGCAGTTACTCGGGGATGCAGTTCTTC.

CDR3 DNA: TGTGCCAGCAGCTTAGCGGGAGTATGGCGAGATACGCAGTATTTT. It translates to CASSLAGVWRDTQYF. The V gene is TRBV7-2, the J gene TRBJ2-3; D possibly corresponds to TRBD2 (5 bases). Per germline, CDR1 SGHTA and CDR2 FQGNSA. V was trimmed by 0 bases and J by 5 bases, leaving 12 bases between them. This CDR3 has 15 amino acids.

J is TRBJ1-1 and V is TRBV30, with TRBD1 matching over 11 bases. Germline lookup yields CDR1 GTSNPN and CDR2 SVGIG (reference sequence). V dropped 5 bases and J dropped 5; count of bases not matched to a gene: 4. The CDR3 runs to 13 residues. The CDR3 DNA is TGTGCCTGGCGAGGGACAGGGGGGACTGAAGCTTTCTTT. Protein: CAWRGTGGTEAFF.